This T cell receptor (beta chain) was captured by sequencing in a study of response to subunit inactivated influenza vaccine (dated by TCRdb to the late 2010s). Concerning the study at large: The study used deep quantitative T cell receptor repertoire profiling to track responses to a trivalent subunit inactivated influenza vaccine.

This clonotype was detected ten times or more. Its antigen specificity is not known. No quality values exist for individual bases; no much larger clone is one base distant. The CDR3 numbers 15 residues from cysteine through phenylalanine. The retained sequence is limited to the CDR3, 45 bases, with the frame set at the first base. CDR1 and CDR2 (ENHRY, SYGVKD) derive from the germline V gene. V is trimmed back by 7 bases and J by 6 bases, and the junction contains 8 bases that no gene match accounts for. The library came from RT-PCR. Sequencing instrument: Illumina HiSeq 2500. TCRdb reran the public reads through fastp at Q25 and MiXCR, keeping productive beta chains. When rows share a CDR3 protein, they turn into one entry using the most common DNA and genes. The sample profile shows over 800,000 distinct CDR3 sequences; roughly 20% of them were found once. The top ten clonotypes cover 9.5% to 13% of the sample.

The investigation overall reported the following: The authors suggested that each seasonal influenza vaccination may recruit only a limited number of new T cells.

The sequence was obtained from a man over 45 who received an inactivated influenza vaccine. Donor details come from another sample of the same person, matched by shared clones. The chain links TRBV10-3 with TRBJ2-1; 11 middle bases align to TRBD1. The material was PBMCs from blood, obtained 4 to 6 days after vaccination. The sequence in DNA is TGTGCCATCACAACCGGGACAGGGGGAGGCAATGAGCAGTTCTTC. Its amino acids are CAITTGTGGGNEQFF.